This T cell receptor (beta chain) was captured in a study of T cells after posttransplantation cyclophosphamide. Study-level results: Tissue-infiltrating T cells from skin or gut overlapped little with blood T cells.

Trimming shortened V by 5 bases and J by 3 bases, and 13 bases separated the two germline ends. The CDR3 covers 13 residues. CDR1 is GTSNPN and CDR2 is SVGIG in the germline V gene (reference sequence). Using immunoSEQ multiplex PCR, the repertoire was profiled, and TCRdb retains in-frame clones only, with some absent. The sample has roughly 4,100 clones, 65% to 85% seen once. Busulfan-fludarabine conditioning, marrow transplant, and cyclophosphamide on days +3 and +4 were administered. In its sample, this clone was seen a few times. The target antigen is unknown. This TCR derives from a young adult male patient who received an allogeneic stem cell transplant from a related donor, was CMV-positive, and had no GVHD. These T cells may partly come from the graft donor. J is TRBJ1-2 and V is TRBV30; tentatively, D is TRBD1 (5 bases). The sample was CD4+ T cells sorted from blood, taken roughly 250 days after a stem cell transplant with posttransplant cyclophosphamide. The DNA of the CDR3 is TGTGCCTGGTGTAATTTGGGGCACTATGGCTACACCTTC. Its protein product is CAWCNLGHYGYTF.